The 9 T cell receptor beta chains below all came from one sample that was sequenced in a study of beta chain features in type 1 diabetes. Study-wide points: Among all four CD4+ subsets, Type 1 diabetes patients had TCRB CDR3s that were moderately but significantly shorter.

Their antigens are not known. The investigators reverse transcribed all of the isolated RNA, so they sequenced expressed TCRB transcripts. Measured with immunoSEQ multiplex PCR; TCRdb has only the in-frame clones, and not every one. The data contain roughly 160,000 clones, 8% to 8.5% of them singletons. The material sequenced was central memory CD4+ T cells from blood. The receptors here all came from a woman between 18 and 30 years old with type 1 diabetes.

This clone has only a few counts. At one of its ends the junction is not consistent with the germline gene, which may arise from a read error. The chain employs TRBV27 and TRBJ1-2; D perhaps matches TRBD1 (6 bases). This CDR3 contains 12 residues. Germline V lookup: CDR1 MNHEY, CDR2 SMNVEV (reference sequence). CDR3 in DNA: TGTGCCAGCAGTATATCAGGGGTCGGCTACACCTTC. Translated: CASSISGVGYTF.

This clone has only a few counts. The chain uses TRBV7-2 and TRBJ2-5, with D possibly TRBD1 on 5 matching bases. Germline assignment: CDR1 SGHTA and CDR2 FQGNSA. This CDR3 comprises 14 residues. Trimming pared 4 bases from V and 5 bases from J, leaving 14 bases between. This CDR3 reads CASSSQGSAETQYF. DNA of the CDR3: TGTGCCAGCAGCTCCCAGGGCAGCGCTGAGACCCAGTACTTC.

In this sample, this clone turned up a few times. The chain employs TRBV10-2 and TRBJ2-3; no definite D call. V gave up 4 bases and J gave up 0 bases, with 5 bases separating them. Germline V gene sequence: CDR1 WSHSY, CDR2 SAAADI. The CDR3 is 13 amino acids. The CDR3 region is CASSGASTDTQYF. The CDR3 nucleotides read TGCGCCAGCAGTGGGGCTAGCACAGATACGCAGTATTTT.

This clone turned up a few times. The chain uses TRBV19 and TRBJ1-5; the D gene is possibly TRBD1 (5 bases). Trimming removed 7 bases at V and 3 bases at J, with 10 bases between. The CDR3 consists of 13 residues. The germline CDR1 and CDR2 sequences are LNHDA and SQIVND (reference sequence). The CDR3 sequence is CASKGQSNQPQHF. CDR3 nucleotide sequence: TGTGCCAGTAAGGGGCAGTCCAATCAGCCCCAGCATTTT.

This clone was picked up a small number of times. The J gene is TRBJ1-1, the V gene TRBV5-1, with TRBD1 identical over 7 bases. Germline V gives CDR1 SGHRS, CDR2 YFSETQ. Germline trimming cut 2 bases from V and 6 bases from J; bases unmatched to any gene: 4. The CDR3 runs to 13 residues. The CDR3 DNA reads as TGCGCCAGCAGCTTACAGGGGTCGGCTGAAGCTTTCTTT. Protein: CASSLQGSAEAFF. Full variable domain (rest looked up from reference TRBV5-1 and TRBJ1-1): KAGVTQTPRYLIKTRGQQVTLSCSPISGHRSVSWYQQTPGQGLQFLFEYFSETQRNKGNFPGRFSGRQFSNSRSEMNVSTLELGDSALYLCASSLQGSAEAFFGQGTRLTVV.

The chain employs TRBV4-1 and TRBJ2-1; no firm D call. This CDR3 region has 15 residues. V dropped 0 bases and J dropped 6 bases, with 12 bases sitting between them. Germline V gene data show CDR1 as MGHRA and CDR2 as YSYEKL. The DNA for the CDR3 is TGCGCCAGCAGCCAAGAAAGAGGTCGGGTCAATGAGCAGTTCTTC. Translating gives CASSQERGRVNEQFF.

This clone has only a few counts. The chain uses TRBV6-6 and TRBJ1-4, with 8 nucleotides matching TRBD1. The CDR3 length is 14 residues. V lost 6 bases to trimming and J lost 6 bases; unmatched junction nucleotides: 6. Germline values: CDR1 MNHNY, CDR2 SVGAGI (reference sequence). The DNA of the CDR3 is TGTGCCAGCAGACTACAGGGGGGGGATGAAAAACTGTTTTTT. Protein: CASRLQGGDEKLFF.

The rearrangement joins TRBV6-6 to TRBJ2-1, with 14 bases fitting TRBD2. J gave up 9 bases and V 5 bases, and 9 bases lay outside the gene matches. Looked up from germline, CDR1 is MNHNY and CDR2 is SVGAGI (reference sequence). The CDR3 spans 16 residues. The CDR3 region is CASSRLTSGGASEQFF. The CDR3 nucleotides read TGTGCCAGCAGTCGGTTGACTAGCGGGGGGGCCTCTGAGCAGTTCTTC.

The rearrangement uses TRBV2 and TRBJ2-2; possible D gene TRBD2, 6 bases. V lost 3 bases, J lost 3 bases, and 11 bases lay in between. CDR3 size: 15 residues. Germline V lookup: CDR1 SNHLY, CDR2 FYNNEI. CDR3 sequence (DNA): TGTGCCAGCAGTGACGCCCCGGGGGACACCGGGGAGCTGTTTTTT. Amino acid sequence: CASSDAPGDTGELFF.